Listed below are T cell receptor beta chains from one sample, sequenced in a study of blood T cells in healthy people across ages. TCRdb ran MiXCR on the 5' RACE reads and lists one entry per CDR3 protein. The sample contains some 760,000 distinct CDR3 sequences, approximately 25% of which appear only once. These data were also filed under a second study, of T cells of mothers and their children.

The sequenced sample consisted of blood. The receptor source for this set is a boy aged 5-17 years in good health. CDR3s include the opening cysteine and the closing phenylalanine or tryptophan. The order of the fields is clone size, V gene, J gene, D gene, CDR3 protein, CDR3 DNA. The D gene is left open where the match is weak. Expanded clones get a size class; other rows say once, few or many, or leave the size out.

.	TRBV12-5	TRBJ2-1	TRBD2	CASVKGSGRSYDEQFF	TGTGCTAGTGTCAAAGGTTCCGGGAGGTCCTACGATGAGCAGTTCTTC
.	TRBV2	TRBJ2-5	TRBD2	CASGASGETQYF	TGTGCCAGCGGGGCTAGCGGCGAGACCCAGTACTTC
.	TRBV5-1	TRBJ1-1	.	CASSFMNEAFF	TGCGCCAGCAGCTTTATGAATGAAGCTTTCTTT
few	TRBV6-2/TRBV6-3	TRBJ2-5	.	CASSGNRVETQYF	TGTGCCAGCAGCGGAAACAGGGTGGAGACCCAGTACTTC
few	TRBV27	TRBJ2-7	TRBD1	CASRGQLDSYEQYF	TGTGCCAGCAGGGGACAGCTAGACTCCTACGAGCAGTACTTC
.	TRBV9	TRBJ2-3	TRBD2	CASSTPLAGVEWDTQYF	TGTGCCAGCAGCACCCCACTAGCGGGAGTTGAGTGGGATACGCAGTATTTT
.	TRBV5-4	TRBJ1-6	.	CASSLVAASSYNSPLHF	TGTGCCAGCAGCTTGGTGGCAGCAAGCTCCTATAATTCACCCCTCCACTTT
.	TRBV12-3/TRBV12-4	TRBJ2-3	.	CASSFRDPSTDTQYF	TGTGCCAGCAGTTTTCGGGACCCTAGCACAGATACGCAGTATTTT
.	TRBV7-3	TRBJ2-1	.	CASSLTLVLGTDGQFF	TGTGCCAGCAGCTTAACCCTAGTTTTAGGAACGGATGGGCAGTTCTTC
.	TRBV7-8	TRBJ2-1	.	CASSAPVGYNEQFF	TGTGCCAGCAGCGCTCCGGTGGGCTACAATGAGCAGTTCTTC
.	TRBV12-3/TRBV12-4	TRBJ1-4	TRBD1	CASRQGPGYEKLFF	TGTGCCAGCCGACAGGGCCCGGGTTATGAAAAACTGTTTTTT
few	TRBV20-1	TRBJ2-1	TRBD2	CSARAATSGSYNEQFF	TGCAGTGCTAGAGCAGCTACTAGCGGGAGTTACAATGAGCAGTTCTTC
few	TRBV29-1	TRBJ2-3	TRBD1	CSSKGRGTGEDTQYF	TGCAGCTCGAAAGGACGGGGGACAGGGGAGGATACGCAGTATTTT
.	TRBV7-9	TRBJ1-1	TRBD1	CASSLRDRWDRAEAFF	TGTGCCAGCAGCTTAAGGGACAGGTGGGATAGGGCTGAAGCTTTCTTT
.	TRBV3-1	TRBJ1-4	TRBD1	CASSQADRDEKLFF	TGTGCCAGCAGCCAAGCGGACAGGGATGAAAAACTGTTTTTT
.	TRBV2	TRBJ2-1	.	CASSEDFRAREQFF	TGTGCCAGCAGTGAAGATTTCAGGGCCCGTGAGCAGTTCTTC
.	TRBV7-2	TRBJ2-1	TRBD2	CASSPTSGYGVNEQFF	TGTGCCAGCAGCCCTACTAGCGGGTATGGGGTAAATGAGCAGTTCTTC
.	TRBV7-2	TRBJ1-1	TRBD1	CASSLARDRAVEAFF	TGTGCCAGCAGCCTGGCACGGGACAGGGCTGTTGAAGCTTTCTTT
.	TRBV10-3	TRBJ2-5	.	CAAKPPGVQETQYF	TGTGCCGCCAAGCCCCCAGGAGTCCAAGAGACCCAGTACTTC
few	TRBV27	TRBJ2-7	TRBD1	CASGLHPGQGVFNEQYF	TGTGCCAGCGGCCTACATCCGGGACAGGGGGTCTTTAACGAGCAGTACTTC
once	TRBV6-2/TRBV6-3	TRBJ1-6	.	CASTIVGRQAGSPLHF	TGTGCCAGCACCATAGTGGGCCGACAGGCTGGCTCACCCCTCCACTTT
.	TRBV5-1	TRBJ2-5	.	CASSFRDTSRETQYF	TGCGCCAGCAGCTTTAGGGACACATCACGGGAGACCCAGTACTTC
.	TRBV21-1	TRBJ2-7	.	CASSKGTFLYEQYF	TGTGCCAGCAGCAAAGGGACTTTCCTTTACGAGCAGTACTTC
few	TRBV12-3/TRBV12-4	TRBJ2-7	.	CASSFRQASYEQYF	TGTGCCAGCAGTTTCCGACAGGCCTCCTACGAGCAGTACTTC
few	TRBV6-2/TRBV6-3	TRBJ1-6	TRBD1	CASSYSMGTADSYNSPLHF	TGTGCCAGCAGTTACTCGATGGGGACAGCCGACTCCTATAATTCACCCCTCCACTTT
few	TRBV6-1	TRBJ2-7	TRBD2	CASSPGTSGSGSYEQYF	TGTGCCAGCAGCCCCGGGACTAGCGGGAGTGGATCCTACGAGCAGTACTTC
few	TRBV2	TRBJ2-7	TRBD1	CASSVRDRVDEQYF	TGTGCCAGCAGCGTTAGGGACAGGGTGGACGAGCAGTACTTC
.	TRBV19	TRBJ1-1	.	CASMKENTEAFF	TGTGCCAGTATGAAAGAGAACACTGAAGCTTTCTTT
few	TRBV7-2	TRBJ2-6	.	CASSPGAPGSGANVLTF	TGTGCCAGCAGCCCGGGGGCGCCTGGCTCTGGGGCCAACGTCCTGACTTTC
.	TRBV7-2	TRBJ2-7	TRBD1	CASSISGTEGLYEQYF	TGTGCCAGCAGCATCTCCGGGACAGAGGGATTATACGAGCAGTACTTC
few	TRBV7-2	TRBJ1-4	.	CASSFGGSGEEKLFF	TGTGCCAGCAGCTTCGGTGGGTCGGGAGAAGAAAAACTGTTTTTT
few	TRBV11-3	TRBJ2-5	.	CASSLGWDLTRAWETQYF	TGTGCCAGCAGCTTAGGTTGGGACCTCACGCGGGCATGGGAGACCCAGTACTTC
.	TRBV12-5	TRBJ2-7	.	CASWLYEQYF	TGTGCTAGTTGGTTGTACGAGCAGTACTTC
few	TRBV12-3/TRBV12-4	TRBJ2-7	.	CASSLDRKTYEQYF	TGTGCCAGCAGTTTAGACAGGAAAACCTACGAGCAGTACTTC
.	TRBV3-1	TRBJ2-1	TRBD2	CASSFSGARFNEQFF	TGTGCCAGCAGCTTTAGCGGGGCGCGATTCAATGAGCAGTTCTTC
.	TRBV3-1	TRBJ1-4	.	CASSQVLPEGEKLFF	TGTGCCAGCAGCCAAGTTCTCCCCGAAGGAGAAAAACTGTTTTTT
few	TRBV28	TRBJ1-6	TRBD1	CASSLWDRGPSPLHF	TGTGCCAGCAGTTTATGGGACAGGGGGCCTTCACCCCTCCACTTT
few	TRBV19	TRBJ2-1	.	CASSYRGGGNEQFF	TGTGCCAGTTCTTACAGGGGAGGGGGCAATGAGCAGTTCTTC
.	TRBV11-2	TRBJ1-5	.	CASSLDGQGNQPQHF	TGTGCCAGCAGCTTAGACGGTCAGGGCAATCAGCCCCAGCATTTT